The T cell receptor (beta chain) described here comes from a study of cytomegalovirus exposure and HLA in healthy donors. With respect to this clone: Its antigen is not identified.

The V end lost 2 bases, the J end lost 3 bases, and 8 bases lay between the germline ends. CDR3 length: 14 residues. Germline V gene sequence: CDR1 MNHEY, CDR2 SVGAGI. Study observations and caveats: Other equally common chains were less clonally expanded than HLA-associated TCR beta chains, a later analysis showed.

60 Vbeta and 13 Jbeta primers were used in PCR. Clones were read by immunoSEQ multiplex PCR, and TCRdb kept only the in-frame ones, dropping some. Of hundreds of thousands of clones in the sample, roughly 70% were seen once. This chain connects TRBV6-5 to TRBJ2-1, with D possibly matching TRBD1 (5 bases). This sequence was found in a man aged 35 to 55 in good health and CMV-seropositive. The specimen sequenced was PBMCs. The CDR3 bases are TGTGCCAGCAGTTACAAGCAGGGCTACAATGAGCAGTTCTTC. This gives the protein CASSYKQGYNEQFF.